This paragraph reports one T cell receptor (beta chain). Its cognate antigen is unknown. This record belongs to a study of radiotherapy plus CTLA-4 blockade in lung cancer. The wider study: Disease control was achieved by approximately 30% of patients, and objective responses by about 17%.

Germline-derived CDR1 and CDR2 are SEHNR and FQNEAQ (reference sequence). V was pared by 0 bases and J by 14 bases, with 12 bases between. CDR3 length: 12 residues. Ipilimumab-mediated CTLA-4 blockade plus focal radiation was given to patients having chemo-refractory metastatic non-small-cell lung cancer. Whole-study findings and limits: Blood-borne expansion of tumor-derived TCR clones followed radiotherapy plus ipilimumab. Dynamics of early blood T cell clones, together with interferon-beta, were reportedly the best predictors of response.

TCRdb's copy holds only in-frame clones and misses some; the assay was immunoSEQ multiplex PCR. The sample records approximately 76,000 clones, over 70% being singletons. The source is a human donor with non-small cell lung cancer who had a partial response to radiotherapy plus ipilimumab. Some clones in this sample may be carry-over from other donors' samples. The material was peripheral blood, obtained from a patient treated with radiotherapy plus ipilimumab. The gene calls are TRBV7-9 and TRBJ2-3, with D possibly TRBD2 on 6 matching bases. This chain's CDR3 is CASSLASGDRYF. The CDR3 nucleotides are TGTGCCAGCAGCTTAGCTAGCGGAGACAGGTATTTT. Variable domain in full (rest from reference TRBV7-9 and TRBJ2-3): DTGVSQNPRHKITKRGQNVTFRCDPISEHNRLYWYRQTLGQGPEFLTYFQNEAQLEKSRLLSDRFSAERPKGSFSTLEIQRTEQGDSAMYLCASSLASGDRYFGPGTRLTVL.